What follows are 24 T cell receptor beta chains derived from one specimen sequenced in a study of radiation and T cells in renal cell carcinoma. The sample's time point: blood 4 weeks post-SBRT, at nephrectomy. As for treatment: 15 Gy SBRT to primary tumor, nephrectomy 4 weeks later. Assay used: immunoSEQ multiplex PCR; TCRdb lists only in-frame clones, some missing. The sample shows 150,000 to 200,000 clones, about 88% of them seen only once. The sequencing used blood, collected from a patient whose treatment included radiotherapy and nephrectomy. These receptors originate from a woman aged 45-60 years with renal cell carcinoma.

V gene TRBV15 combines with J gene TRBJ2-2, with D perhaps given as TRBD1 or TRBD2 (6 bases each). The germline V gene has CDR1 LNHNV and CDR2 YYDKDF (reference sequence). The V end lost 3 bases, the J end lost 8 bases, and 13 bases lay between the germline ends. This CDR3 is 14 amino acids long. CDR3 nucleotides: TGTGCCACCAGCAGGGGTTGGGGGGCAGGGGAGCTGTTTTTT. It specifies CATSRGWGAGELFF.

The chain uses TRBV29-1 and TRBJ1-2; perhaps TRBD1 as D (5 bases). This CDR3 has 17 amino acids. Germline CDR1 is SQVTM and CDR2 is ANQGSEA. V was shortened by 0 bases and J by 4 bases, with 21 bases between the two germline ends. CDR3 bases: TGCAGCGTTGAAGATTGGGACCCCCACAGGAGTTCCTATGGCTACACCTTC. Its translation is CSVEDWDPHRSSYGYTF.

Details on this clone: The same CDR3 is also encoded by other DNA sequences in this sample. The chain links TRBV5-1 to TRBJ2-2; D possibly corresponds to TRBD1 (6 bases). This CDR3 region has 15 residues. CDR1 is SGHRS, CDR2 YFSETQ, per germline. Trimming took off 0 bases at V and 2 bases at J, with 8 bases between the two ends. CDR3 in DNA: TGCGCCAGCAGCTTGGCAGGGGCCAACACCGGGGAGCTGTTTTTT. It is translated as CASSLAGANTGELFF.

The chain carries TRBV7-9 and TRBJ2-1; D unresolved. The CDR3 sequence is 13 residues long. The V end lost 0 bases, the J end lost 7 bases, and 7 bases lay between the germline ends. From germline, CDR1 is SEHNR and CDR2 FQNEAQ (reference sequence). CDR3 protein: CASSLAGSNEQFF. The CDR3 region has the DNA TGTGCCAGCAGCTTAGCGGGATCGAATGAGCAGTTCTTC.

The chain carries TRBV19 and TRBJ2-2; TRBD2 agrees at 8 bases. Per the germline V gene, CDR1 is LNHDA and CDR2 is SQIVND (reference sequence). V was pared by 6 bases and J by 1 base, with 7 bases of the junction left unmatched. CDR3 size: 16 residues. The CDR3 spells CASSNSAGGNTGELFF. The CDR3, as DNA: TGTGCCAGTAGCAACAGTGCGGGGGGGAACACCGGGGAGCTGTTTTTT.

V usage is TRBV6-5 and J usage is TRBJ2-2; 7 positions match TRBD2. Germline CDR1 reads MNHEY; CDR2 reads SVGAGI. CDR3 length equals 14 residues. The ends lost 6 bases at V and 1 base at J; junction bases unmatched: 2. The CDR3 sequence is CASRERGNTGELFF. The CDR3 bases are TGTGCCAGCAGGGAGCGGGGGAACACCGGGGAGCTGTTTTTT.

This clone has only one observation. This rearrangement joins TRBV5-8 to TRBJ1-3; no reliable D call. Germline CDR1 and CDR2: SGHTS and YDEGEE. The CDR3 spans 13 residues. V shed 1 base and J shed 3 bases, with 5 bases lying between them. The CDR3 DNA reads TGTGCCAGCAGCTTGACCAGTGGAAACACCATATATTTT. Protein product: CASSLTSGNTIYF.

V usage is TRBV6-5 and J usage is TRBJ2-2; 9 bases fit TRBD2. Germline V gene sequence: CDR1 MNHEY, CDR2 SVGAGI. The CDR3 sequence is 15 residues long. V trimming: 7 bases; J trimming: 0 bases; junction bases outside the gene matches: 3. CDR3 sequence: CASKVAGANTGELFF. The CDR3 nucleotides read TGTGCCAGCAAAGTAGCGGGGGCGAACACCGGGGAGCTGTTTTTT.

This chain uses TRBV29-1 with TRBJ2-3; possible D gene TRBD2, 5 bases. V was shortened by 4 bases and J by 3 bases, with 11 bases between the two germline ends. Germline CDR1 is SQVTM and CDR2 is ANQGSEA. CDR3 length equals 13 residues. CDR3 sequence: CSVGGATTDTQYF. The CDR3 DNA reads TGCAGCGTTGGGGGAGCGACAACAGATACGCAGTATTTT.

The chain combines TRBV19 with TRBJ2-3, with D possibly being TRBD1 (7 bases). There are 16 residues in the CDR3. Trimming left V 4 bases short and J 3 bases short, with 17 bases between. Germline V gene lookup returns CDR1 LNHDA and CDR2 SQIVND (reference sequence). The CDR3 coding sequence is TGTGCCAGTAGTACCCCCTACAGGGGAGGAACAGATACGCAGTATTTT. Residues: CASSTPYRGGTDTQYF.

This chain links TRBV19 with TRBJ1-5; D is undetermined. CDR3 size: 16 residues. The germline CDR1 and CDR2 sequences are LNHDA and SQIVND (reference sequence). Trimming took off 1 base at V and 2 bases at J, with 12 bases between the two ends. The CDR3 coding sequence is TGTGCCAGTAGTATAGGGGAGGGCTGGGGCAATCAGCCCCAGCATTTT. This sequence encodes CASSIGEGWGNQPQHF.

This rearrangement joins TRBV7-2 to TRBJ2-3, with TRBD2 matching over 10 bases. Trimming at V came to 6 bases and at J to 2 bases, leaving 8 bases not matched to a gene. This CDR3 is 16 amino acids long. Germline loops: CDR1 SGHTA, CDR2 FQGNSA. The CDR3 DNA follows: TGTGCCAGCAGTTCGGGCAGCGGGGGGGACACAGATACGCAGTATTTT. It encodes CASSSGSGGDTDTQYF.

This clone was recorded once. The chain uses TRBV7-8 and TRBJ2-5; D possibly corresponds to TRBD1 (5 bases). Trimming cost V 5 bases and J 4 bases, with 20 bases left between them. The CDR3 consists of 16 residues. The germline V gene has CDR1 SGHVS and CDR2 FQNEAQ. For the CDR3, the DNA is TGTGCCAGCAGCCTATTTTCCTATGGGGCTGGAGAGACCCAGTACTTC. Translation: CASSLFSYGAGETQYF.

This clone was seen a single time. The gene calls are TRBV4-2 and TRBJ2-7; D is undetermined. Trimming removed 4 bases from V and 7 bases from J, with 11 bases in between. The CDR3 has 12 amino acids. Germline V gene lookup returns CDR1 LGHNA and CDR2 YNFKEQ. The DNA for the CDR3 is TGTGCCAGCAGCCGCCCTGGTTTGGAGCAGTACTTC. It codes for CASSRPGLEQYF.

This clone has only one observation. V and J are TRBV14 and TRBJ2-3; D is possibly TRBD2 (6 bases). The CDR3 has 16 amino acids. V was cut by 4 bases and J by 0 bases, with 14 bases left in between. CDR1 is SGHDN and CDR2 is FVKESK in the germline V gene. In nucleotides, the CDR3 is TGTGCCAGCAGCCCCCCGAGTGGGGGGAGCACAGATACGCAGTATTTT. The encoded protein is CASSPPSGGSTDTQYF.

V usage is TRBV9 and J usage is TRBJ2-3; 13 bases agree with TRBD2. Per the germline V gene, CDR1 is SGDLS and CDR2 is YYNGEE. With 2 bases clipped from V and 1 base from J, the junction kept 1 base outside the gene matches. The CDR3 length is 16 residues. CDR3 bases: TGTGCCAGCAGCGTCGGGACTAGCGGGGGCACAGATACGCAGTATTTT. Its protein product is CASSVGTSGGTDTQYF.

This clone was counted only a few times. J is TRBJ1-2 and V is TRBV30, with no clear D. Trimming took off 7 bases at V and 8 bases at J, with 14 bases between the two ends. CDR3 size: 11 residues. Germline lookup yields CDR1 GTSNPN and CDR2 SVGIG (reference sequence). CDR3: CASNPPLGYTF. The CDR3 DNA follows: TGTGCCTCAAACCCACCTTTGGGCTACACCTTC.

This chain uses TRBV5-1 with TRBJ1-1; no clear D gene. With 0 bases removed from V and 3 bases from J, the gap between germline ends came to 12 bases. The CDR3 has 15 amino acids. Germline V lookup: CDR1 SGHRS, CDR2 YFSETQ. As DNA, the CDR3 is TGCGCCAGCAGCTTGGCCGTTGGATTCGACACTGAAGCTTTCTTT. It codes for CASSLAVGFDTEAFF.

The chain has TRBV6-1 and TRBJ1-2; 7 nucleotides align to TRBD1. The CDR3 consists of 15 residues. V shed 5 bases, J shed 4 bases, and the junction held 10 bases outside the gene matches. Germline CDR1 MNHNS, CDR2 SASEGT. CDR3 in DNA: TGTGCCAGCAGTCTCCCCAGACAGGGCTCCTATGGCTACACCTTC. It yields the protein CASSLPRQGSYGYTF.

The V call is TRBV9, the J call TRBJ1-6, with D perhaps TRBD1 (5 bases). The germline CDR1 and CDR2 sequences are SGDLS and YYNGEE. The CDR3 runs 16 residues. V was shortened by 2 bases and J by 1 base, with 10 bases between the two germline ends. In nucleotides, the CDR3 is TGTGCCAGCAGCGTGGGGGGTGGTTCCTATAATTCACCCCTCCACTTT. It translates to CASSVGGGSYNSPLHF.

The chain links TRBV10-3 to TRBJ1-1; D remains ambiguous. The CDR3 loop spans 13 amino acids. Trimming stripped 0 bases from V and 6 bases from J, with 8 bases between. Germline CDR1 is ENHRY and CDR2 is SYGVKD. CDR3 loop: CAISESSGAEAFF. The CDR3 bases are TGTGCCATCAGTGAGTCGAGTGGTGCTGAAGCTTTCTTT.

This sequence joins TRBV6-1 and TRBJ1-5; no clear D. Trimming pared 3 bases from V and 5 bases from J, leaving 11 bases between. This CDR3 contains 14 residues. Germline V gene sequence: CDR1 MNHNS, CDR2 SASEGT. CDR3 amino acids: CASSDRQSYQPQHF. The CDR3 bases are TGTGCCAGCAGTGATCGGCAGTCATATCAGCCCCAGCATTTT.

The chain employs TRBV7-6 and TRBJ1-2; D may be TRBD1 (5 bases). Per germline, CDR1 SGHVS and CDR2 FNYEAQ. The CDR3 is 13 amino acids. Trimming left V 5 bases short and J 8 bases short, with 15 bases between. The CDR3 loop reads CASSIGALGGYTF. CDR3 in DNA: TGTGCCAGCAGCATAGGGGCCCTCGGAGGCTACACCTTC.

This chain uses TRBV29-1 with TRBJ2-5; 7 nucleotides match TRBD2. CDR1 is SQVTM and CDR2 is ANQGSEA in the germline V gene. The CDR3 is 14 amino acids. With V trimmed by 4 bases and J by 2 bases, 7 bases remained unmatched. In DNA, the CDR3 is TGCAGCGTTGCGACGGGGGGAAATCAAGAGACCCAGTACTTC. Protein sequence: CSVATGGNQETQYF.